The clone carrying this T cell receptor beta chain occurred a few times. Its antigen is as yet unknown. Via the markers CD45RO/CCR7/CD25/CD127/CD95/CD27, stem cell-like memory, regulatory, central memory and naive CD4+ cells were sorted. The isolated RNA, all of it, was reverse transcribed, so expressed TCRB transcripts were what got sequenced. The protocol was immunoSEQ multiplex PCR, while the TCRdb copy is restricted to in-frame clones and leaves out a portion. The sample holds over 100,000 clones, 15% to 20% seen once. The data originate from a study of beta chain features in type 1 diabetes. Study-wide findings and caveats: Patients with type 1 diabetes showed fewer VDJ junction insertions and more deletions. Type 1 diabetes patients showed a moderate but significant shortening of TCRB CDR3s in all four CD4+ subsets. Patients and controls would be equally affected if PCR favored shorter templates. A closer apparent resemblance between naive, central memory and Treg TCRB repertoires was seen in patients than in healthy donors.

Germline V gene sequence: CDR1 SQVTM, CDR2 ANQGSEA. Trimming pared 4 bases from V and 6 bases from J, leaving 20 bases between. The CDR3 has 15 amino acids. Sequenced input: central memory CD4+ T cells from blood. The clonotype comes from a man between 25 and 39 years old with type 1 diabetes. The chain is built from TRBV29-1 and TRBJ2-3; no clear D. In DNA form, the CDR3 reads TGCAGCGTTGTCCGTGGCGGAACCCGCCGGGATACGCAGTATTTT. As protein: CSVVRGGTRRDTQYF.